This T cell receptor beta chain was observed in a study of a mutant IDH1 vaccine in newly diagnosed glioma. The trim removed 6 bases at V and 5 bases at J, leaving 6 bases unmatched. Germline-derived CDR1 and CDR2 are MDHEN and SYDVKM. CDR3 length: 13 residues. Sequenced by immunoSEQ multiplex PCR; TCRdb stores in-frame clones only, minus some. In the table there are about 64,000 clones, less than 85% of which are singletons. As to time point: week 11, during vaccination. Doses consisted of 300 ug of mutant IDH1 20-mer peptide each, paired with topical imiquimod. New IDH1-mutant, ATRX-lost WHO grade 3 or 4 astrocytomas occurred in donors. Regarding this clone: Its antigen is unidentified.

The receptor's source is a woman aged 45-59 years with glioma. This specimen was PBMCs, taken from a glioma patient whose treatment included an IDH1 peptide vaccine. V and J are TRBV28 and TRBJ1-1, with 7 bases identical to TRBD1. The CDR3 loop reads CASRGQVRTEAFF. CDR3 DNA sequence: TGTGCCAGCAGAGGACAGGTCCGAACTGAAGCTTTCTTT.